This TCR beta chain is from a study of cytomegalovirus exposure and HLA in healthy donors. Study-wide results and caveats: Previously analyzed data showed that most TCR beta V segments were productive at a frequency of about 87% or about 30%.

A multiplex PCR was run with 60 Vbeta primers and 13 Jbeta primers. Sequencing used immunoSEQ multiplex PCR; TCRdb keeps in-frame clones, though not all of them. The sample holds over 150,000 clones, 75% to 90% seen once. The CDR3 consists of 13 residues. Germline V CDR1 and CDR2: SGHRS, YFSETQ. Trimming stripped 0 bases from V and 4 bases from J, with 5 bases between. There are a few counts of this clone. Its antigen is not identified. The chain is built from TRBV5-1 and TRBJ2-1; no firm D call. The sequenced sample consisted of PBMCs. The sequence derives from a man aged 25-45 years in good health and CMV-seropositive. CDR3 loop: CASSLARYNEQFF. The CDR3 nucleotides are TGCGCCAGCAGCTTGGCTAGGTACAATGAGCAGTTCTTC.